This T cell receptor (beta chain) was retrieved from a study of a mutant IDH1 vaccine in newly diagnosed glioma. Study as a whole: Treatment recipients were approximately 60% male and around 40% female, and their mean age was approximately 43 years. Visit V12 was at week 35; visit V13 was at week 47.

Documented time point: week 47, end of study. The study gave 300 ug of mutant IDH1 20-mer peptide per vaccine dose, with topical imiquimod. Every donor had a new WHO grade 3 or 4 astrocytoma that was IDH1-mutant, with loss of nuclear ATRX. From germline, CDR1 is PRHDT and CDR2 FYEKMQ (reference sequence). Trimming shortened V by 5 bases and J by 4 bases, and 15 bases separated the two germline ends. There are 14 residues in the CDR3. Assay: immunoSEQ multiplex PCR; the TCRdb copy retains only in-frame clones and omits some. Here the sample spans about 52,000 clones, over 75% being singletons. This clone was seen a few times. Its specificity is unknown.

The sample was PBMCs, taken from a glioma patient whose treatment included an IDH1 peptide vaccine. This receptor was taken from a woman aged 40 to 50 with glioma. Some clones in this sample may be carry-over from other donors' samples. The V call is TRBV13, the J call TRBJ2-7, with D possibly being TRBD1 (6 bases). The CDR3 is CASSRASGAYEQYF. CDR3 coding DNA: TGTGCCAGCAGCCGCGCCTCAGGGGCTTACGAGCAGTACTTC.